This entry is about one TCR beta chain. Germline lookup yields CDR1 MNHNS and CDR2 SASEGT. This CDR3 is built from 17 residues. V shed 2 bases and J shed 7 bases, with 21 bases lying between them. The record originates from a study of blood T cell repertoires in COVID-19. For the study at large: Sources were T cells, B-cell-depleted T cells, or PBMCs; the material itself was cDNA or gDNA.

In the authors' methods: From reference gene primer amplification, estimates of nucleated cell counts were derived. TCRdb keeps only in-frame clones here, not all; method: immunoSEQ multiplex PCR. Clone size and the V and J calls come from that table; the DNA yielded D and trimming. The sample contains about 170,000 clones, approximately 84% of which appear only once. This TCR was recovered from a woman aged 80 or older with acute or convalescent COVID-19. Material for sequencing was peripheral blood. The chain has TRBV6-1 and TRBJ2-1; tentative D call: TRBD2 (6 bases). The CDR3 sequence: CASSEFSGGHFGNEQFF. The CDR3 DNA reads TGTGCCAGCAGTGAATTCAGCGGAGGGCATTTCGGGAATGAGCAGTTCTTC.